What follows is one T cell receptor beta chain and its context. The antigen is undetermined. This specimen belongs to a study of cytomegalovirus exposure and HLA in healthy donors. Whole-study results and caveats: V segments that were indistinguishable, TRBV6-2 and TRBV6-3 among them, were omitted from analysis. The dataset shows that most TCR sequences were rare, while some public TCRs occurred in many donors. Accurate prediction of HLA-A and HLA-B alleles (for most subjects) was reportedly achieved from TCR beta sequences. Later findings reportedly placed an Asian-associated ancestry cluster below the approximately 630-donor mean for N-insertions.

V was shortened by 5 bases and J by 4 bases, with 17 bases between the two germline ends. Germline CDR1 is SGHTA and CDR2 is FQGNSA. This CDR3 contains 15 residues. Amplification used 60 Vbeta primers and 13 Jbeta primers. Here immunoSEQ multiplex PCR was the method, and the copy in TCRdb shows in-frame clones only, minus some. The repertoire holds about 94,000 clones, approximately 80% seen once, with around 0.74% in the top ten. This receptor was identified in a woman in her fifties or sixties in good health and CMV-seronegative. The chain is built from TRBV7-2 and TRBJ1-1; possible D gene TRBD1, 6 bases. Source material: PBMCs. The CDR3 region is CASSIGTGFGTEAFF. CDR3 nucleotides: TGTGCCAGCAGCATCGGAACAGGGTTCGGCACTGAAGCTTTCTTT.